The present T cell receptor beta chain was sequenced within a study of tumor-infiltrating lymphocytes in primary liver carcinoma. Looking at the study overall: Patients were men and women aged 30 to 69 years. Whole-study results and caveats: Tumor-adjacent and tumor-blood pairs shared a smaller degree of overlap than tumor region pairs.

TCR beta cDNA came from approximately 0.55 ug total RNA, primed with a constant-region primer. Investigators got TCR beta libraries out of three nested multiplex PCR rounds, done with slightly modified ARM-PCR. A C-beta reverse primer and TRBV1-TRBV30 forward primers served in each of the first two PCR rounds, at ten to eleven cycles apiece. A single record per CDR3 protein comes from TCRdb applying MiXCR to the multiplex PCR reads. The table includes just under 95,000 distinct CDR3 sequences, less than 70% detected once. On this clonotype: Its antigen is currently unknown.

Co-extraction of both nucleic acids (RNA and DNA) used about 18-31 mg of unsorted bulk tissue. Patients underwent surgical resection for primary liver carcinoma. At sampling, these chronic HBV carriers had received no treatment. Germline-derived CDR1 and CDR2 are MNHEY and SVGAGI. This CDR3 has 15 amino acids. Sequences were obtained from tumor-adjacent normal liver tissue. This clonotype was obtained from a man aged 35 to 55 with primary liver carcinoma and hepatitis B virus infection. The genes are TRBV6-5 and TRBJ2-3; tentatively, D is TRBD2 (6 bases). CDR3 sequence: CTNRYSGGTGDTQYF. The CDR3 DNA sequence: TGTACCAACCGTTACTCGGGCGGGACTGGAGATACGCAGTATTTT.